The clone carrying this T cell receptor beta chain was observed at least ten times. This sample was taken from a study of T cells after yellow fever vaccination. The germline V and J ends were trimmed by 1 base and 7 bases, with 10 bases remaining between them. The germline V gene has CDR1 SGHVS and CDR2 FQNEAQ. The CDR3 covers 13 residues. TCRdb reprocessed the 5' RACE reads via MiXCR and lists one record per CDR3 protein. The sample has fewer than 450,000 distinct CDR3 sequences; approximately 3.9% are singletons. The receptor's source is a man aged 18 to 30 who received the YFV17D yellow fever vaccine. The rearrangement links TRBV7-8 to TRBJ2-5; D is undetermined. The sequenced sample was PBMCs, obtained 5 days after the yellow fever booster vaccination. The CDR3 is CASSLGLRWTQYF. DNA of the CDR3: TGTGCCAGCAGCTTAGGTCTCCGATGGACCCAGTACTTC.